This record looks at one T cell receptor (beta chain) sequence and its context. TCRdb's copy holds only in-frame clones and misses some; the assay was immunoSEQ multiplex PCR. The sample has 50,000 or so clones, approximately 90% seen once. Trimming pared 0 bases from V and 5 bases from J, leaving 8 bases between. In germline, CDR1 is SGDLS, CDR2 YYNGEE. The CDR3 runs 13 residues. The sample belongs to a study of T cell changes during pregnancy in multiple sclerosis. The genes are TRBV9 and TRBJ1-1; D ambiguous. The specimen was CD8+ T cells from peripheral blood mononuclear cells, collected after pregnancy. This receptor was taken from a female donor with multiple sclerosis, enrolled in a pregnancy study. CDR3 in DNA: TGTGCCAGCAGCGTAGGAAAACGGACTGAAGCTTTCTTT. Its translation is CASSVGKRTEAFF.